The next 5 T cell receptor beta chains were all read from a single sample in a study of beta chain features in type 1 diabetes. Overall study findings and caveats: In all four CD4+ subsets, TCRB CDR3 length was significantly, moderately reduced in type 1 diabetes.

These receptors' targets are unknown. Expressed TCRB transcripts were sequenced because the isolated RNA had all been reverse transcribed beforehand. Data came from immunoSEQ multiplex PCR; TCRdb stores just in-frame clones and leaves some out. The sample holds about 650,000 clones; 9.5% to 15% are singletons and the top ten take 0.095% to 0.15%. Source material: naive CD4+ T cells from blood. Receptors originate from a man younger than 40 with type 1 diabetes.

This chain uses TRBV18 with TRBJ1-1; 7 bases map to TRBD1. This CDR3 is 13 amino acids long. The germline gives CDR1 KGHSH, CDR2 LQKENI. Unmatched junction bases numbered 5, after V lost 4 bases and J lost 6 bases. This CDR3 reads CASSQTGDPEAFF. CDR3 nucleotide sequence: TGTGCCAGCTCACAAACAGGGGACCCTGAAGCTTTCTTT.

There are a few counts of this clone. The same CDR3 is also encoded by other DNA sequences in this sample. The chain recombines TRBV5-6 with TRBJ1-6; 7 nucleotides line up with TRBD1. Germline V lookup: CDR1 SGHDT, CDR2 YYEEEE. The CDR3 consists of 13 residues. Losses at the gene ends were 2 bases for V and 8 bases for J; bases not matched to a gene: 1. The CDR3 DNA follows: TGTGCCAGCAGCTTCAGGGGGGATTCACCCCTCCACTTT. Translating gives CASSFRGDSPLHF.

This clone was found a few times. The chain combines TRBV5-1 with TRBJ2-2; D not resolved. V was clipped by 5 bases and J by 0 bases, with 17 bases between them. CDR3 length: 17 amino acids. Germline values: CDR1 SGHRS, CDR2 YFSETQ. This chain's CDR3 is CASSSLARKANTGELFF. CDR3 nucleotide sequence: TGCGCCAGCAGTTCCCTCGCAAGGAAAGCGAACACCGGGGAGCTGTTTTTT.

The chain is built from TRBV6-6 and TRBJ2-7; D might be TRBD1 (5 bases). Germline-derived CDR1 and CDR2 are MNHNY and SVGAGI (reference sequence). V was pared by 2 bases and J by 12 bases, with 11 bases between. There are 11 residues in the CDR3. CDR3 bases: TGTGCCAGCAGTTACCCCCAGGGTTTGTACTTC. It is translated as CASSYPQGLYF.

The chain carries TRBV19 and TRBJ1-4; the match to TRBD1 covers 9 bases. Losses at the gene ends were 3 bases for V and 5 bases for J; bases not matched to a gene: 4. The CDR3 loop spans 15 amino acids. The germline V gene encodes CDR1 LNHDA and CDR2 SQIVND (reference sequence). The CDR3, as DNA: TGTGCCAGTAGTATTGGGACAGGGAGGAATGAAAAACTGTTTTTT. It translates to CASSIGTGRNEKLFF.